This entry lists 19 T cell receptor beta chains sequenced from one sample in a study of identical twins. One entry per CDR3 protein, called by TCRdb with MiXCR from the 5' RACE reads. The sample lists about 890,000 distinct CDR3 sequences; over 9% were seen once. In addition, the sample was reused for a study of yellow fever vaccine responses in identical twins.

The sequencing sample was made of PBMCs. The receptors originated from a woman aged 18-35 years in good health.

The genes are TRBV20-1 and TRBJ2-7; no firm D call. Germline assignment: CDR1 DFQATT and CDR2 SNEGSKA (reference sequence). The V gene lost 3 bases and the J gene lost 2 bases, with 11 bases spanning the gap. The CDR3 spans 13 residues. The CDR3 region has the DNA TGCAGTGCTAGGGAACCCTCGGCCTACGAGCAGTACGTC. It yields the protein CSAREPSAYEQYV.

Details on this clonotype: It may be a read error: a sequence one base away is much more abundant. The chain couples TRBV5-1 to TRBJ2-5, with a tentative D call TRBD1 (5 bases). The germline V gene has CDR1 SGHRS and CDR2 YFSETQ. With 4 bases removed from V and 1 base from J, the gap between germline ends came to 5 bases. This CDR3 is built from 12 residues. In DNA, the CDR3 is TGCGCCAGCAGCGACAGCCAAGAGACCCAGTACTTC. Translating it yields CASSDSQETQYF. Supplemented by reference TRBV5-1 and TRBJ2-5, the full variable domain reads KAGVTQTPRYLIKTRGQQVTLSCSPISGHRSVSWYQQTPGQGLQFLFEYFSETQRNKGNFPGRFSGRQFSNSRSEMNVSTLELGDSALYLCASSDSQETQYFGPGTRLLVL.

This chain uses TRBV10-1 with TRBJ2-2; D not certain. Trimming left V 11 bases short and J 0 bases short, with 7 bases between. This CDR3 is built from 12 residues. Per the germline V gene, CDR1 is WNHNN and CDR2 is SYGVQD (reference sequence). The CDR3 sequence is CAAESNTGELFF. In DNA, the CDR3 is TGCGCCGCCGAGTCGAACACCGGGGAGCTGTTTTTT.

This clonotype was found a few times. The V call is TRBV11-2, the J call TRBJ2-5, with 7 bases that match TRBD1. With 6 bases clipped from V and 1 base from J, the junction kept 5 bases outside the gene matches. The CDR3 runs to 14 residues. Germline V gene lookup returns CDR1 SGHAT and CDR2 FQNNGV. The CDR3 spells CASRRTGAQETQYF. The CDR3 DNA reads as TGTGCCAGCAGGAGAACAGGGGCCCAAGAGACCCAGTACTTC. The complete variable domain, with remaining parts taken from reference TRBV11-2 and TRBJ2-5, reads EAGVAQSPRYKIIEKRQSVAFWCNPISGHATLYWYQQILGQGPKLLIQFQNNGVVDDSQLPKDRFSAERLKGVDSTLKIQPAKLEDSAVYLCASRRTGAQETQYFGPGTRLLVL.

The sample holds a few counts of this clonotype. The chain couples TRBV5-1 to TRBJ2-5, with D unclear. V lost 4 bases, J lost 2 bases, and 15 bases lay in between. CDR3 length: 15 amino acids. Germline V CDR1 and CDR2: SGHRS, YFSETQ. The CDR3 reads CASSKGRVSQETQYF. The CDR3 DNA sequence: TGCGCCAGCAGCAAAGGCCGGGTCTCACAAGAGACCCAGTACTTC.

This clonotype came up many times. This chain uses TRBV5-5 with TRBJ2-7, with 7 bases matching TRBD1. Germline trimming cut 0 bases from V and 3 bases from J; bases unmatched to any gene: 6. Germline loops: CDR1 SGHKS, CDR2 YYEKEE (reference sequence). The CDR3 spans 15 residues. For the CDR3, the DNA is TGTGCCAGCAGCTTGGTTTGGACAGGCTACTACGAGCAGTACTTC. As protein: CASSLVWTGYYEQYF.

Only a few counts were recorded for this clonotype. Here the CDR3 reads CASSLLLGDIVSNEQYF. CDR3 nucleotide sequence: TGTGCCAGCAGTTTATTGTTGGGGGATATCGTTTCTAACGAGCAGTACTTC. The chain carries TRBV12-3 or TRBV12-4 and TRBJ2-7; TRBD1 or TRBD2 may be the D gene (5 bases each). The CDR3 is made up of 17 amino acids. V lost 2 bases and J 5 bases, leaving 22 bases between the germline ends.

This clonotype has ten or more counts. The chain uses TRBV27 and TRBJ2-7, with D tentatively TRBD2 (6 bases). Trimming stripped 2 bases from V and 3 bases from J, with 14 bases between. CDR3 length equals 15 residues. Germline values: CDR1 MNHEY, CDR2 SMNVEV (reference sequence). CDR3 protein: CASSLSSGIGYEQYF. The CDR3 DNA follows: TGTGCCAGCAGTTTAAGTAGCGGAATCGGCTACGAGCAGTACTTC.

In its sample, this clonotype was seen many times. The gene calls are TRBV6-4 and TRBJ2-1; 7 nucleotides line up with TRBD2. V shed 4 bases, J shed 10 bases, and the junction held 10 bases outside the gene matches. Per the germline V gene, CDR1 is MRHNA and CDR2 is SNTAGT. This CDR3 contains 14 residues. This chain's CDR3 is CASSGGGSVKEQFF. The CDR3 DNA follows: TGTGCCAGCAGTGGCGGGGGTTCGGTTAAGGAGCAGTTCTTC.

This clonotype was observed a handful of times. The rearrangement links TRBV5-5 to TRBJ1-1, with a tentative D call TRBD1 (6 bases). CDR1 and CDR2 (germline): SGHKS, YYEKEE (reference sequence). With 3 bases removed from V and 11 bases from J, the gap between germline ends came to 17 bases. This CDR3 has 13 residues. CDR3 DNA sequence: TGTGCCAGCAGCTCAGGGGAGGGGACTTTCGCTTTCTTT. Its translation is CASSSGEGTFAFF. Complete variable domain (other parts from reference TRBV5-5 and TRBJ1-1): DAGVTQSPTHLIKTRGQQVTLRCSPISGHKSVSWYQQVLGQGPQFIFQYYEKEERGRGNFPDRFSARQFPNYSSELNVNALLLGDSALYLCASSSGEGTFAFFGQGTRLTVV.

This clonotype was counted at least ten times. The V and J genes are TRBV12-3 or TRBV12-4 and TRBJ2-3, with 8 bases that match TRBD2. J was trimmed by 3 bases and V by 4 bases; bases with no gene match: 6. The CDR3 totals 15 residues. The CDR3 DNA sequence: TGTGCCAGCAGTTCCGGCGGGGGGCGGACAGATACGCAGTATTTT. It codes for CASSSGGGRTDTQYF.

This clonotype occurred a few times. The chain joins TRBV5-1 to TRBJ1-1; TRBD1 might be the D (6 bases). The CDR3 has 16 residues. From germline, CDR1 is SGHRS and CDR2 YFSETQ. Trimming stripped 4 bases from V and 0 bases from J, with 16 bases between. In nucleotides, the CDR3 is TGCGCCAGCAGCCTCCGGGGGGGACAACTGAACACTGAAGCTTTCTTT. Residues: CASSLRGGQLNTEAFF.

The V gene is TRBV6-2 or TRBV6-3, the J gene TRBJ2-1; TRBD1 is a possible D gene (5 bases). The V end lost 1 base, the J end lost 5 bases, and 9 bases lay between the germline ends. CDR3 length: 14 amino acids. The germline gives CDR1 MNHEY, CDR2 SVGEGT. The CDR3 sequence is CASSYWAGNNEQFF. The CDR3 DNA reads TGTGCCAGCAGTTACTGGGCAGGGAACAATGAGCAGTTCTTC.

There are a few counts of this clonotype. The chain employs TRBV10-3 and TRBJ1-4; D gene ambiguous. The CDR3 spans 14 residues. Germline CDR1 and CDR2: ENHRY and SYGVKD. The V end was cut by 6 bases, the J end by 1 base, with 9 bases between. The CDR3 bases are TGTGCCATCAGCGCGACGGAAACTAATGAAAAACTGTTTTTT. Encoded protein: CAISATETNEKLFF.

CDR3 coding DNA: TGTGCCAGCAGAGTCATGGGGACTGAAGCTTTCTTT. Its protein product is CASRVMGTEAFF. This rearrangement joins TRBV2 to TRBJ1-1, with D unresolved. Germline CDR1 reads SNHLY; CDR2 reads FYNNEI. This CDR3 has 12 amino acids. Trimming pared 6 bases from V and 5 bases from J, leaving 10 bases between.

Ten or more counts support this clonotype. The gene calls are TRBV6-2 or TRBV6-3 and TRBJ2-1; tentative D call: TRBD1 (6 bases). The germline V and J ends were trimmed by 5 bases and 1 base, with 12 bases remaining between them. Per the germline V gene, CDR1 is MNHEY and CDR2 is SVGEGT. This CDR3 region has 15 residues. The CDR3 bases are TGTGCCAGCAGTACCTTCAGGGGATCCTACAATGAGCAGTTCTTC. It codes for CASSTFRGSYNEQFF.

J is TRBJ2-7 and V is TRBV6-5; TRBD1 might be the D (6 bases). CDR3 length: 15 amino acids. The V and J ends lost 0 bases and 2 bases respectively, with 11 bases between them. Germline CDR1 MNHEY, CDR2 SVGAGI. The CDR3 DNA sequence: TGTGCCAGCAGTTACTCGGACAGACCCGCCTACGAGCAGTACTTC. It is translated as CASSYSDRPAYEQYF.

This clonotype showed up just a few times. The chain is built from TRBV7-9 and TRBJ2-7, with D possibly being TRBD2 (5 bases). This CDR3 spans 13 amino acids. Between the trimmed V and J ends, which lost 5 bases and 6 bases, there was a span of 14 bases. Looked up from germline, CDR1 is SEHNR and CDR2 is FQNEAQ (reference sequence). The CDR3 protein is CASSTSAGAEQYF. For the CDR3, the DNA is TGTGCCAGCAGCACCTCGGCGGGTGCCGAGCAGTACTTC.

This clonotype has more than one count but fewer than ten. This chain uses TRBV27 with TRBJ2-1; 8 bases are a match to TRBD2. This CDR3 region has 18 residues. Germline CDR1 reads MNHEY; CDR2 reads SMNVEV (reference sequence). V lost 5 bases, J lost 2 bases, and 14 bases stayed unmatched. As DNA, the CDR3 is TGTGCCAGCAGTCTAGTCTCCCTACTAGCGGAAACCTACAATGAGCAGTTCTTC. It codes for CASSLVSLLAETYNEQFF.